This TCR beta chain was obtained from a study of blood T cell repertoires in COVID-19. Study at large: Acute and convalescent COVID-19 samples came from the United States, Italy and Spain. T cells, B-cell-depleted T cells, or PBMCs supplied cDNA or gDNA.

In the source study's methods: For nucleated cells, counts were estimated from reference gene primer amplification. The method was immunoSEQ multiplex PCR; TCRdb's version includes in-frame clones alone and lacks a portion of them. V and J calls and clone size come straight from that table; D and trimming were deduced from the DNA. The data show 55,000 to 80,000 clones, 70% to 90% seen once. Sequenced material: peripheral blood. The receptor's source is a man between 65 and 85 years old with acute or convalescent COVID-19.

The CDR3 DNA reads TGTGCCAGCAGCTTAGCGGGCCGGGGAAATTTCAATGAGCAGTTCTTC. This sequence encodes CASSLAGRGNFNEQFF. This sequence joins TRBV7-6 and TRBJ2-1, with TRBD2 as a possible D gene (5 bases). This CDR3 contains 16 residues. Trimming removed 0 bases at V and 6 bases at J, with 15 bases between. Germline V gene sequence: CDR1 SGHVS, CDR2 FNYEAQ.